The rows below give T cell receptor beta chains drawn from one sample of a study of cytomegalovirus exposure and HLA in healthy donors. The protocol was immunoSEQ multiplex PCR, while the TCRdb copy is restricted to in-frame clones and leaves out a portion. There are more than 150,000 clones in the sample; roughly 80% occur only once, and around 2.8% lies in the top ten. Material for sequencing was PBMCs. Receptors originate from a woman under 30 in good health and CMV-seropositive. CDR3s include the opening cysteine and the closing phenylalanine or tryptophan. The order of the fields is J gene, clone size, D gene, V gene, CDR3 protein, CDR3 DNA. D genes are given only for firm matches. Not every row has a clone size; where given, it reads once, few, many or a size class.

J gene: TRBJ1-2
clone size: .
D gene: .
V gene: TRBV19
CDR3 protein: CASSWTLNREDGYTF
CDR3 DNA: TGTGCCAGTAGTTGGACCTTAAACAGGGAAGATGGCTACACCTTC

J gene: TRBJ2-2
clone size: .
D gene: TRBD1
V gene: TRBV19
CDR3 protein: CASRGTANTGELFF
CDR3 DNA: TGTGCCAGTAGGGGGACAGCGAACACCGGGGAGCTGTTTTTT

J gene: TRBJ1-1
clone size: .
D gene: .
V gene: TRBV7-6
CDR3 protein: CASSMQGGKTEAFF
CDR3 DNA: TGTGCCAGCAGCATGCAGGGAGGGAAAACTGAAGCTTTCTTT

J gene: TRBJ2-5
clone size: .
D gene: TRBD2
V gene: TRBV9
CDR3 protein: CASSVGVHSGGTETQYF
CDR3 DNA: TGTGCCAGCAGCGTAGGGGTTCATAGCGGGGGGACGGAGACCCAGTACTTC

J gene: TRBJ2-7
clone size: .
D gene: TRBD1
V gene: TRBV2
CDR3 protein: CASSEDRGRNEQYF
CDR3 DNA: TGTGCCAGCAGTGAGGACAGGGGGCGAAACGAGCAGTACTTC

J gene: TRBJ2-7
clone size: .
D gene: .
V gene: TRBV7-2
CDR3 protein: CASSLGRLAEQYF
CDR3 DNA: TGTGCCAGCAGCTTAGGGAGATTGGCGGAGCAGTACTTC

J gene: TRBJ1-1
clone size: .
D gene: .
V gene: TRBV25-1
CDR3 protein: CASSSVGTEAFF
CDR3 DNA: TGTGCCAGCAGTTCGGTCGGTACTGAAGCTTTCTTT

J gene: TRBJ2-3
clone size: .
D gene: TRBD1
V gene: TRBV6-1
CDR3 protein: CASSELAGTGSSDTQYF
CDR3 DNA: TGTGCCAGCAGTGAACTGGCCGGGACAGGTTCTTCAGATACGCAGTATTTT

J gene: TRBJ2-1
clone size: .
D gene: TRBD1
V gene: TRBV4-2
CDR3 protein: CASSQGQEYNEQFF
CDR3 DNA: TGTGCCAGCAGCCAGGGACAGGAGTACAATGAGCAGTTCTTC

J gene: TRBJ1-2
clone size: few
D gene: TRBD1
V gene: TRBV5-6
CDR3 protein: CASSSVTPGTASYGYTF
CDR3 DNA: TGTGCCAGCAGCTCCGTAACGCCCGGGACAGCGTCCTATGGCTACACCTTC

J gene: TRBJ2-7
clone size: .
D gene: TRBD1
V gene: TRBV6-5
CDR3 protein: CASRYSGTGAYEQYF
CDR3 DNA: TGTGCCAGCAGATACTCCGGGACAGGGGCCTACGAGCAGTACTTC

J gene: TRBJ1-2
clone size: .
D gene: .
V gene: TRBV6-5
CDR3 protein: CASSSVNYGYTF
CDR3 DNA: TGTGCCAGCAGTTCAGTTAACTATGGCTACACCTTC

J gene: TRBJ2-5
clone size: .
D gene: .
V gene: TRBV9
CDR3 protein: CASSGAGEQTQYF
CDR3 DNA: TGTGCCAGCAGCGGAGCAGGGGAACAGACCCAGTACTTC

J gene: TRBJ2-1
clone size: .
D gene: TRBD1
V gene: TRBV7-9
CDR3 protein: CASRLPRDSYNEQFF
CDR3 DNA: TGTGCCAGCAGATTGCCCCGGGACAGCTACAATGAGCAGTTCTTC

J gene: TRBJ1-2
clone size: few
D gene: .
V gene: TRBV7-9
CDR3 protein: CASSAGQDGYTF
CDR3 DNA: TGTGCCAGCAGCGCAGGACAAGATGGCTACACCTTC

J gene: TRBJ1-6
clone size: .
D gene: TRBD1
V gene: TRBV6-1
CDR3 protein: CASSERQGNNSPLHF
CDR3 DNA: TGTGCCAGCAGTGAAAGACAGGGGAATAATTCACCCCTCCACTTT

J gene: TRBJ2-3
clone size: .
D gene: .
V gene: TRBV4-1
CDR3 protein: CASSQDISFTDTQYF
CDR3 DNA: TGCGCCAGCAGCCAAGATATTTCCTTTACAGATACGCAGTATTTT

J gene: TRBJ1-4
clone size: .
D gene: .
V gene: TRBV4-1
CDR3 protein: CASSPPEGNEKLFF
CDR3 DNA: TGCGCCAGCAGCCCCCCGGAGGGCAATGAAAAACTGTTTTTT

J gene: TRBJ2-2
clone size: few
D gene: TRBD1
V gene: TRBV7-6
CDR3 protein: CASSAGGPNTGELFF
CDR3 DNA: TGTGCCAGCAGCGCAGGGGGACCGAACACCGGGGAGCTGTTTTTT

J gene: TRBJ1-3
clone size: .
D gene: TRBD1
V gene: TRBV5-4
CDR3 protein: CASSLGDSWGNTIYF
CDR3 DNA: TGTGCCAGCAGCTTGGGGGACAGTTGGGGAAACACCATATATTTT

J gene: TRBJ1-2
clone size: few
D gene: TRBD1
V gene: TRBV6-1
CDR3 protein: CASSEAGLTGNYGYTF
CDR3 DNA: TGTGCCAGCAGTGAAGCGGGATTGACAGGGAACTATGGCTACACCTTC

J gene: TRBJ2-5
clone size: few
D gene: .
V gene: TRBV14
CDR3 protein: CASSLRETQYF
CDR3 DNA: TGTGCCAGCAGCCTACGGGAGACCCAGTACTTC

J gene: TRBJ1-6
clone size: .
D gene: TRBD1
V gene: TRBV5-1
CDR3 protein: CASSMRQGENSPLHF
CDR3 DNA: TGCGCCAGCAGCATGCGACAGGGGGAGAATTCACCCCTCCACTTT

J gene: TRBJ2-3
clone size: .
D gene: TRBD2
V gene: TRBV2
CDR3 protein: CASRTSALSDTQYF
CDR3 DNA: TGTGCCAGCAGGACTAGCGCTTTATCAGATACGCAGTATTTT